This TCR beta chain was observed in a study of OX40 agonist ivuxolimab in advanced cancers. On the study more broadly: Patients were 82.7% male with ages about 20 to 79, mean approximately 58.

Sequencing used immunoSEQ multiplex PCR; TCRdb keeps in-frame clones, though not all of them. The data show about 77,000 clones, roughly 85% seen once. The clonotype originates from an adult with an advanced solid tumor such as melanoma, head and neck, liver or kidney cancer. The sequences come from CD4+ or CD8+ T cells sorted from blood, collected in a trial of the OX40 agonist ivuxolimab.

CDR3 amino acids: CASSPGQGVYEQYF. The DNA for the CDR3 is TGTGCCAGCAGCCCGGGACAGGGGGTCTACGAGCAGTACTTC. The chain uses TRBV11-1 and TRBJ2-7, with TRBD1 matching over 11 bases. Trimming at V came to 5 bases and at J to 3 bases, leaving 3 bases not matched to a gene. The CDR3 consists of 14 residues. Germline V CDR1 and CDR2: SGHAT, FQDESV (reference sequence).